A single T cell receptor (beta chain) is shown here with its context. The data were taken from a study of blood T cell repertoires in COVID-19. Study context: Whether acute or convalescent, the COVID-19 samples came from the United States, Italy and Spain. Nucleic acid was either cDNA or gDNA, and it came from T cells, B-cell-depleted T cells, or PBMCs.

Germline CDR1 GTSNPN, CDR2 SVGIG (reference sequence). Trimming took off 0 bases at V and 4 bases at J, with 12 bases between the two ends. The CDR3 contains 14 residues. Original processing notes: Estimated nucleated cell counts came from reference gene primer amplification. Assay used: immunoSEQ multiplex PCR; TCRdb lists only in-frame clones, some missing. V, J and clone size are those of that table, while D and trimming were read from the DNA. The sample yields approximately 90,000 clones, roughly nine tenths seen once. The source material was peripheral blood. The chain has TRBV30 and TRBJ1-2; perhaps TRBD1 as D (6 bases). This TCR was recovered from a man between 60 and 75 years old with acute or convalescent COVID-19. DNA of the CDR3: TGTGCCTGGAGTGTAGGGGGAGAGTTCTATGGCTACACCTTC. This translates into CAWSVGGEFYGYTF.